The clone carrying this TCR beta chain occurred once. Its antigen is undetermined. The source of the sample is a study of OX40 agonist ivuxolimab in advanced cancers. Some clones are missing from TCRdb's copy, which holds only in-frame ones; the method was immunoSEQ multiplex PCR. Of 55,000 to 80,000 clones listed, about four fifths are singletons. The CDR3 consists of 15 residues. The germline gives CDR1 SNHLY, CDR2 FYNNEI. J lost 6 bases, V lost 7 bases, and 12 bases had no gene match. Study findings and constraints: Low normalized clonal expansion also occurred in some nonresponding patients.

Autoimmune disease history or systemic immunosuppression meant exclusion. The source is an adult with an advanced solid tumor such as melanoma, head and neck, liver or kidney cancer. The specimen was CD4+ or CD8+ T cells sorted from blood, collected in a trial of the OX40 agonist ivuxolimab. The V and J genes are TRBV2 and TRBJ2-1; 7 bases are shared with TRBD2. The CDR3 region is CASIGDLAGVNEQFF. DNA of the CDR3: TGTGCCAGCATTGGGGACTTGGCGGGGGTCAATGAGCAGTTCTTC.